This T cell receptor beta chain was captured in a study of cytomegalovirus exposure and HLA in healthy donors. Across the study: In terms of ancestry, the Caucasian-associated cluster contained roughly 80% of the approximately 380 genotyped donors.

It was with 60 Vbeta and 13 Jbeta primers that the PCR ran. The repertoire was sequenced with immunoSEQ multiplex PCR; TCRdb's copy has only in-frame clones and lacks some. Its table lists about 130,000 clones. This CDR3 has 18 amino acids. The V and J ends lost 7 bases and 4 bases, in that order; junction bases with no gene match: 14. The germline gives CDR1 SEHNR, CDR2 FQNEAQ (reference sequence). Sequences were obtained from PBMCs. V usage is TRBV7-9 and J usage is TRBJ2-5, with TRBD2 matching 14 bases. The TCR originated in an older woman in good health and CMV-seronegative. The CDR3 sequence is CASTARSGLAGVVETQYF. Written as DNA, the CDR3 is TGTGCCAGCACCGCCCGATCGGGACTAGCGGGGGTGGTAGAGACCCAGTACTTC.